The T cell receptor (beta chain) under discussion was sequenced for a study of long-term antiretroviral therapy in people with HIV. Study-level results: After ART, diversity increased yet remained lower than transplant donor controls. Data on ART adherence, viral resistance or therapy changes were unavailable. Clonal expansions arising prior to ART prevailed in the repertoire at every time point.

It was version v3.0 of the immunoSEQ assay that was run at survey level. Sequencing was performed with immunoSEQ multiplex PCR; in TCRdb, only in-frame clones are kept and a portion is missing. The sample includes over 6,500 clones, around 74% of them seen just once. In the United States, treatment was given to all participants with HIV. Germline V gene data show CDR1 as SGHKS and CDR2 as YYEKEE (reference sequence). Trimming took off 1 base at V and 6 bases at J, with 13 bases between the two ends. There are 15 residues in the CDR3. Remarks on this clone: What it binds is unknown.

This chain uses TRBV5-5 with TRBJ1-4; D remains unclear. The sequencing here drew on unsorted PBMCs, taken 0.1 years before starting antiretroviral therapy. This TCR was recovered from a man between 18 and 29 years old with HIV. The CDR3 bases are TGTGCCAGCAGCTTGTCAATCGGAGGGCATGAAAAACTGTTTTTT. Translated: CASSLSIGGHEKLFF.